This T cell receptor beta chain is drawn from a study of cytomegalovirus exposure and HLA in healthy donors. Study-level findings and limits: One cluster of highly shared sequence variants probably arose as a sequencing artifact. Overall, about 160 TCR beta chains were annotated as cytomegalovirus-associated.

All donors participated as healthy donors of bone marrow. 60 Vbeta and 13 Jbeta primers were used in PCR. Profiling relied on immunoSEQ multiplex PCR, and the TCRdb table lists in-frame clones only, not all of them. This table holds some 150,000 clones, approximately 78% found once. As to this clone: What it binds is not known. Other DNA variants within this sample encode the same CDR3.

The CDR3 is 13 amino acids. Per the germline V gene, CDR1 is MDHEN and CDR2 is SYDVKM. Trimming removed 5 bases from V and 1 base from J, with 8 bases in between. Sequencing was carried out using PBMCs. The gene calls are TRBV28 and TRBJ1-2; weak D call: TRBD1 (6 bases). This TCR derives from a woman aged 45-60 years in good health and CMV-seropositive. The CDR3 sequence: CASSLQGNYGYTF. The DNA of the CDR3 is TGTGCCAGCAGTCTACAGGGTAACTATGGCTACACCTTC.